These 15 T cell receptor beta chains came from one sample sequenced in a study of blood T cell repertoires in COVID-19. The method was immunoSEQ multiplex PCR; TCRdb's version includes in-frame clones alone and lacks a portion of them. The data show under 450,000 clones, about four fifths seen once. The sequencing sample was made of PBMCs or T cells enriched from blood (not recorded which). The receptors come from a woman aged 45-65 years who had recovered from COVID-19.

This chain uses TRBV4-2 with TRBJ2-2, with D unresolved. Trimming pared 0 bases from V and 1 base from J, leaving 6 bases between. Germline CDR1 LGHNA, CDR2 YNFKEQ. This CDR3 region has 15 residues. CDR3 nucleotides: TGTGCCAGCAGCCAAGACTTCGTGAACACCGGGGAGCTGTTTTTT. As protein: CASSQDFVNTGELFF.

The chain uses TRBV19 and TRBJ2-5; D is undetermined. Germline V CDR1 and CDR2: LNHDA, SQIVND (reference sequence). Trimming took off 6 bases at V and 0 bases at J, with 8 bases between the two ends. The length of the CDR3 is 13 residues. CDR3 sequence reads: CASRALDQETQYF. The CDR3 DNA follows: TGTGCCAGTAGGGCCCTGGACCAAGAGACCCAGTACTTC.

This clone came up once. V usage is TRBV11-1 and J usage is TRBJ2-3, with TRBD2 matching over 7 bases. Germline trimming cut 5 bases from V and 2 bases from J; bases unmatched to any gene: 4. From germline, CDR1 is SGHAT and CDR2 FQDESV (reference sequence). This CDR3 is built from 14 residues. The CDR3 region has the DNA TGTGCCAGCAGCGGGGGGGGATTCACAGATACGCAGTATTTT. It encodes CASSGGGFTDTQYF.

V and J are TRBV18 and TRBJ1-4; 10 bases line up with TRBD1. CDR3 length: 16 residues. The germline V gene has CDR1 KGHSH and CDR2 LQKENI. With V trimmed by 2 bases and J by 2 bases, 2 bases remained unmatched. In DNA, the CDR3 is TGTGCCAGCTCACCAGGACAGGGGGTTACTAATGAAAAACTGTTTTTT. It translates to CASSPGQGVTNEKLFF.

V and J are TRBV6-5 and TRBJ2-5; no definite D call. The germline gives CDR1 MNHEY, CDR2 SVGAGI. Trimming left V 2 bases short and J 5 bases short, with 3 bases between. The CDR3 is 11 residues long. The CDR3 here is CASSYGETQYF. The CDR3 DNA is TGTGCCAGCAGTTACGGCGAGACCCAGTACTTC.

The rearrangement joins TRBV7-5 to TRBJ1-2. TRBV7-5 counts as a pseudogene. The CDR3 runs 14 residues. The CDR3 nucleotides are TGTGTCAGAAGCCGGAGGAGGGGAATCTATGGCTACACCTTC. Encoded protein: CVRSRRRGIYGYTF.

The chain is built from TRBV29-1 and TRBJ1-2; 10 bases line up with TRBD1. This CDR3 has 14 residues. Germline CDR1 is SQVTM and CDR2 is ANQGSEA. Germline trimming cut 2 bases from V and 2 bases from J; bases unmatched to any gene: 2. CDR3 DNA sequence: TGCAGCGTTGAAAAGACAGGGGGCAACTATGGCTACACCTTC. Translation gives CSVEKTGGNYGYTF.

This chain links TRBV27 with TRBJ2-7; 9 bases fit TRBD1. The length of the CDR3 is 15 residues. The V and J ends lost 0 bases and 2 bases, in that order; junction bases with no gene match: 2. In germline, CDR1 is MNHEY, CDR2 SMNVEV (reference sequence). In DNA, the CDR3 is TGTGCCAGCAGTTTATCGGGGACAGGGCCCTACGAGCAGTACTTC. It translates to CASSLSGTGPYEQYF.

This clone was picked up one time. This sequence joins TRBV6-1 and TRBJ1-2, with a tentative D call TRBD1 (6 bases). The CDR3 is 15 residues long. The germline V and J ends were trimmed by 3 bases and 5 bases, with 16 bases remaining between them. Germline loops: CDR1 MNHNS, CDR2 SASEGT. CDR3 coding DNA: TGTGCCAGCAGTGACACAGGGTTCGGCCCGTATGGCTACACCTTC. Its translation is CASSDTGFGPYGYTF.

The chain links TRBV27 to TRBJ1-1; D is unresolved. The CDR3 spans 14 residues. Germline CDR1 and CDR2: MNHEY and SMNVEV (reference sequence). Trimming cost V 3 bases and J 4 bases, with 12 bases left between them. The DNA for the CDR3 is TGTGCCAGCAGTTTCCTCGATACTACCACTGAAGCTTTCTTT. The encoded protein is CASSFLDTTTEAFF.

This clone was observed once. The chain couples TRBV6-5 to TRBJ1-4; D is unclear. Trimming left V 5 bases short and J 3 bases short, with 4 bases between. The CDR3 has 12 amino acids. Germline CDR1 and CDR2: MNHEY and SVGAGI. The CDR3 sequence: CASSRANEKLFF. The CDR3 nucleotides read TGTGCCAGCAGTCGGGCTAATGAAAAACTGTTTTTT.

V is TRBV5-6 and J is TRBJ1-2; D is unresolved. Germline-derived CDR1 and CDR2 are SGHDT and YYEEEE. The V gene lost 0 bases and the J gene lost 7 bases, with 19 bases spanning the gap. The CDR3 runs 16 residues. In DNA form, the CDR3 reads TGTGCCAGCAGCTTGGTGTTTCCAACGACGGCGGGTGGCTACACCTTC. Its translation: CASSLVFPTTAGGYTF.

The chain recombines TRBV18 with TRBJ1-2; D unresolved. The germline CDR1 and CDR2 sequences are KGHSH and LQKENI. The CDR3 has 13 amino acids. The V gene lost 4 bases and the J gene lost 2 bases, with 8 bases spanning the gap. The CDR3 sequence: CASSHAENYGYTF. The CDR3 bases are TGTGCCAGCTCACATGCCGAGAACTATGGCTACACCTTC.

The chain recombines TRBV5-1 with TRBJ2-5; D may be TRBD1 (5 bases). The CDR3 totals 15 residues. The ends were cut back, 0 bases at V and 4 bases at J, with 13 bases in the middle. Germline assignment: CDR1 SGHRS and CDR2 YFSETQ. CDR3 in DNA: TGCGCCAGCAGCTTGGAGCCAGGGTCCCCAGAGACCCAGTACTTC. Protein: CASSLEPGSPETQYF.

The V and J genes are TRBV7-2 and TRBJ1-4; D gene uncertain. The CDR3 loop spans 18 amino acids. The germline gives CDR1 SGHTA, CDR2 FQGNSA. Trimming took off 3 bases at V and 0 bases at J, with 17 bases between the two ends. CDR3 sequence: CASSFPPRSGATNEKLFF. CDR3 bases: TGTGCCAGCAGCTTTCCCCCCAGGAGCGGAGCAACTAATGAAAAACTGTTTTTT.